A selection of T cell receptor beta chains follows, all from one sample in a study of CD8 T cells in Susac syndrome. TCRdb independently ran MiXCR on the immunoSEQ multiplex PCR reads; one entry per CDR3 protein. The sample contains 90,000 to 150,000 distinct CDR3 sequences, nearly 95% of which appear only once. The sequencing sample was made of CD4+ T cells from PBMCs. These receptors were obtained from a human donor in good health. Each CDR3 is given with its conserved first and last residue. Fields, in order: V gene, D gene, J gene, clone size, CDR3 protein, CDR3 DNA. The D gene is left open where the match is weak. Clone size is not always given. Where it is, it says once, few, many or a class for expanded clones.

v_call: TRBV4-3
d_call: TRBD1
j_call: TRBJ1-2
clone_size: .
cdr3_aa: CASSQAGGQGLGGYTF
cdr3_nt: TGCGCCAGCAGCCAAGCGGGGGGACAGGGGCTGGGAGGCTACACCTTC

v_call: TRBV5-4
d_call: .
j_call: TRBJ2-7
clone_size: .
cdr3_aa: CASSVLANSYEQYF
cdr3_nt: TGTGCCAGCTCCGTTCTAGCGAACTCCTACGAGCAGTACTTC

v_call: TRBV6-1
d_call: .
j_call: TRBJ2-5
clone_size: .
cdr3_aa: CASSGVSVFHYQETQYF
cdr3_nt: TGTGCCAGCAGTGGGGTATCAGTGTTCCATTACCAAGAGACCCAGTACTTC

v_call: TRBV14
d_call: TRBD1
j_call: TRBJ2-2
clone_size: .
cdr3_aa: CASSPDRVLAGELFF
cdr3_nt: TGTGCCAGCAGCCCTGACAGGGTTTTAGCCGGGGAGCTGTTTTTT

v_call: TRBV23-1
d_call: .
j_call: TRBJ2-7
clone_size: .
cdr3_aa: CASSQSPTQSTAQYF
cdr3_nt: TGCGCCAGCAGTCAATCTCCGACACAGTCTACGGCGCAGTACTTC

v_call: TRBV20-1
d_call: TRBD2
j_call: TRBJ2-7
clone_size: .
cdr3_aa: CSAWYLSGRREYEQYF
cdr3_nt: TGCAGTGCTTGGTACCTTAGCGGGAGGCGAGAGTACGAGCAGTACTTC

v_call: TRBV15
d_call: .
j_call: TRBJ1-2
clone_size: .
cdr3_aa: CATSRGAEPGANYGYTF
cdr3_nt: TGTGCCACCAGCAGAGGCGCGGAGCCCGGGGCTAACTATGGCTACACCTTC

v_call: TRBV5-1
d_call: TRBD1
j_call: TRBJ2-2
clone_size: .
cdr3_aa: CASSSGTGGAGELFF
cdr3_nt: TGCGCCAGCAGCTCCGGGACAGGGGGAGCCGGGGAGCTGTTTTTT

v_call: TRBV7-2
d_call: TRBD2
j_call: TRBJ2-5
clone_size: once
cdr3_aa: CASSSDSGGRGETQYF
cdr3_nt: TGTGCCAGCAGTTCCGATAGCGGGGGTCGGGGGGAGACCCAGTACTTC

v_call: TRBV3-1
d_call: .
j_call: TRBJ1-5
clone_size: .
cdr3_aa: CASSPGGGGQPQHF
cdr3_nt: TGTGCCAGCAGCCCTGGTGGGGGTGGCCAGCCCCAGCATTTT

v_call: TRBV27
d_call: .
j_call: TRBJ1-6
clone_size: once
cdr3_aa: CASSLEASYNSPLHF
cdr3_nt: TGTGCCAGCAGCCTCGAGGCCTCCTATAATTCACCCCTCCACTTT

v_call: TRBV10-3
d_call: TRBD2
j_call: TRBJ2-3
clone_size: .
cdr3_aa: CAISESGRTRADTRYF
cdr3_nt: TGTGCCATCAGTGAGTCCGGGAGGACAAGGGCAGATACGCGGTATTTT

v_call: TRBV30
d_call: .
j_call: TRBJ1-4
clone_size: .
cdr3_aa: CAWSVQGGEKLFF
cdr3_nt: TGTGCCTGGAGTGTACAGGGTGGTGAAAAACTGTTTTTT

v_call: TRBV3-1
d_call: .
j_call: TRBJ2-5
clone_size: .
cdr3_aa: CASSQIGTYEEAQYF
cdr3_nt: TGTGCCAGCAGCCAAATCGGGACATACGAAGAGGCCCAGTACTTC

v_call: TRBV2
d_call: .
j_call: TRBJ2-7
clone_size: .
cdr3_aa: CASSGQQRTQYF
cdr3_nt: TGTGCCAGCAGTGGTCAACAGAGGACGCAGTACTTC

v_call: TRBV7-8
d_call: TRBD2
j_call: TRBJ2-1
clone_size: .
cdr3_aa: CASSLGVGLGTSGSYNEQFF
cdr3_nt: TGTGCCAGCAGCTTAGGTGTGGGGCTAGGGACTAGCGGGAGCTACAATGAGCAGTTCTTC

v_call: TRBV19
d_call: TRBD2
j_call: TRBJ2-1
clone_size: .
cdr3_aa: CASSIIGTSGYQHNEQFF
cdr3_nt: TGTGCCAGTAGCATAATCGGGACTAGCGGTTATCAGCACAATGAGCAGTTCTTC

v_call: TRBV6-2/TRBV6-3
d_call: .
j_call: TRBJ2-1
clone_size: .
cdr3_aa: CASSDRGRGRVNEQFF
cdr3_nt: TGTGCCAGCAGTGACCGGGGGAGGGGGCGAGTCAATGAGCAGTTCTTC

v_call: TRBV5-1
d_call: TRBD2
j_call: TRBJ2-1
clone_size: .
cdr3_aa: CASSPLSGRAYEQFF
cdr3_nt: TGCGCCAGCAGCCCATTAAGCGGGAGGGCCTATGAGCAGTTCTTC

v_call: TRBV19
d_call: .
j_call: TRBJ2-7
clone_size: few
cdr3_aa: CASSSQREQYF
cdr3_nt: TGTGCCAGTAGTTCGCAGCGAGAGCAGTACTTC

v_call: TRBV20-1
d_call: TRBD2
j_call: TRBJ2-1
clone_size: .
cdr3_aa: CSAQRGLNEQFF
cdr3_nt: TGCAGTGCTCAGCGGGGGCTCAATGAGCAGTTCTTC

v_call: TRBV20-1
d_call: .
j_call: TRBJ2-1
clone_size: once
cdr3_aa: CSARRSHNEQFF
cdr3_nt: TGCAGTGCTAGACGAAGTCACAATGAGCAGTTCTTC

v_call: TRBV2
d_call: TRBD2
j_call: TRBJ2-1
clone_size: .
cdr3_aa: CASIRAGGQNEQFF
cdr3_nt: TGTGCCAGTATCCGGGCGGGAGGTCAGAATGAGCAGTTCTTC

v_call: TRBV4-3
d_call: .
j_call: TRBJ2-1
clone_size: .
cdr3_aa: CASSQDFRGIGQFF
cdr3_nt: TGCGCCAGCAGCCAAGATTTTCGCGGGATAGGGCAGTTCTTC

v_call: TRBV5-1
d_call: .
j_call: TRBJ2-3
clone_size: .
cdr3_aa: CASSLGQDGNTQYF
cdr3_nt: TGCGCCAGCAGCTTGGGGCAGGATGGGAATACGCAGTATTTT

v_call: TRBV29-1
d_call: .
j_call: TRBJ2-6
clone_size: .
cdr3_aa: CSVVGAGANVLTF
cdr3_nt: TGCAGCGTTGTGGGAGCCGGGGCCAACGTCCTGACTTTC

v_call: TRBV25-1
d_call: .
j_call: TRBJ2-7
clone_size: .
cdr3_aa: CTSTGTGTEQYF
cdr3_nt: TGTACCAGCACGGGAACAGGGACCGAGCAGTACTTC

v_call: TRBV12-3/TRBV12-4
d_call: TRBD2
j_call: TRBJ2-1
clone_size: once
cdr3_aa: CASSLAGGGGAEQFF
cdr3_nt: TGTGCCAGCAGCTTAGCGGGAGGGGGAGGCGCTGAGCAGTTCTTC

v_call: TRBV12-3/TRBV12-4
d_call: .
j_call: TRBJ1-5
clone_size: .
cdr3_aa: CASSLVPARGGKQPQHF
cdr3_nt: TGTGCCAGCAGTTTAGTTCCCGCCCGGGGGGGGAAACAGCCCCAGCATTTT

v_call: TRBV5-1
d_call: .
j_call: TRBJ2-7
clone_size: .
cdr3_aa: CASSPRAGKAYEQYF
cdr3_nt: TGCGCCAGCAGCCCCCGGGCAGGGAAAGCCTACGAGCAGTACTTC

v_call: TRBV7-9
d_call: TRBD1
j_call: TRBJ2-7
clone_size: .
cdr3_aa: CASRQGQLEQYF
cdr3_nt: TGTGCCAGCAGACAGGGGCAACTCGAGCAGTACTTC

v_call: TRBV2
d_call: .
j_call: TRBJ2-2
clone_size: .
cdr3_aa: CASSESQFFGELFF
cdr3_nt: TGTGCCAGCAGTGAATCACAGTTTTTCGGGGAGCTGTTTTTT

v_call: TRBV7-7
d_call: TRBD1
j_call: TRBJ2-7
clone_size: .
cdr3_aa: CASSLGQGGYEQYF
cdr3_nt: TGTGCCAGCAGCTTGGGACAGGGCGGCTACGAGCAGTACTTC

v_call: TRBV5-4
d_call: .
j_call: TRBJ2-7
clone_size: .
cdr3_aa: CASREGLPLSSYEQYF
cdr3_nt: TGTGCCAGCAGGGAGGGGCTCCCTCTTAGCTCCTACGAGCAGTACTTC

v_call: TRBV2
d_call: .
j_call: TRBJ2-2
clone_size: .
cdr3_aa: CASSGDNSDTGELFF
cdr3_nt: TGTGCCAGCAGTGGGGATAACAGCGACACCGGGGAGCTGTTTTTT

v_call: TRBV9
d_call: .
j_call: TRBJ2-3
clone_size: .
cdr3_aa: CASSADSRQADTQYF
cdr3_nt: TGTGCCAGCAGCGCCGACTCTAGACAGGCTGATACGCAGTATTTT

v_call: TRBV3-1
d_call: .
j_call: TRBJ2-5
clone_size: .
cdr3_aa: CASSQWGRETQYF
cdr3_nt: TGTGCCAGCAGCCAATGGGGAAGAGAGACCCAGTACTTC

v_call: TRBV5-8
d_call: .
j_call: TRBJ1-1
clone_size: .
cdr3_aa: CASSLVGRNTEAFF
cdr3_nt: TGTGCCAGCAGCTTGGTAGGCAGGAACACTGAAGCTTTCTTT

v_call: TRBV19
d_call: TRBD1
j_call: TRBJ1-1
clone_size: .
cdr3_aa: CASSPRTGPNTEAFF
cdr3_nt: TGTGCCAGTAGTCCGAGGACAGGGCCTAACACTGAAGCTTTCTTT

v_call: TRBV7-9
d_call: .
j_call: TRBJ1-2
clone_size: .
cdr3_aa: CASSSSGPSYGYTF
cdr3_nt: TGTGCCAGCAGCTCCAGCGGTCCCTCCTATGGCTACACCTTC